Given below is one TCR beta chain in context. This sample is drawn from a study of blood T cells in healthy people across ages. Using a J-beta primer mix together with a sample-barcoded 5' primer, a second PCR was run for about 7 to 12 cycles. TCRdb ran MiXCR on the 5' RACE reads and lists one entry per CDR3 protein. The sample contains about 970,000 distinct CDR3 sequences, around 54% of which appear only once. This sequence originates from a woman aged 55-75 years in good health. The specimen sequenced was blood.

The CDR3 bases are TGTGCCAGCAAGATACAGGGAAGGGCATTTGAGCAGTTCTTC. This translates into CASKIQGRAFEQFF. This chain uses TRBV12-3 or TRBV12-4 with TRBJ2-1, with D perhaps matching TRBD1 (6 bases). The germline V and J ends were trimmed by 7 bases and 9 bases, with 19 bases remaining between them. The CDR3 has 14 amino acids.